This record covers a single TCR beta chain. Its antigen remains unidentified. The sample comes from a study of T cell repertoires in cytomegalovirus infection. At the level of the study: In the study, CMV epitopes included recently identified HLA-C-restricted and well-studied HLA-B-restricted ones. Findings and caveats of the study: HLA-C-restricted TCR beta clonotypes specific for CMV led the ex vivo response.

TCRdb redid the calling of the reads with MiXCR, one entry per CDR3 protein. The profile shows approximately 770,000 distinct CDR3 sequences, about 27% of them singletons. Sequences were derived from cultured CD8+ T cells from PBMCs, sampled from culture after CMV antigen stimulation. The TCR comes from a human donor in good health (CMV status not recorded). Some clones in this sample may be carry-over from other donors' samples.

CDR3 DNA sequence: TGTGCCAGCAGCTTAGGCCTAGCGGGGGAAAGCGAGCAGTACTTC. It yields the protein CASSLGLAGESEQYF. The rearrangement uses TRBV7-6 and TRBJ2-7, with TRBD2 matching 10 bases. There are 15 residues in the CDR3. In germline, CDR1 is SGHVS, CDR2 FNYEAQ. With V trimmed by 1 base and J by 6 bases, 6 bases remained unmatched.